This entry describes one TCR beta chain. The data were taken from a study of T cell changes during pregnancy in multiple sclerosis. CDR3 length: 14 residues. Germline CDR1 reads SGHAT; CDR2 reads FQNNGV. Trimming removed 2 bases from V and 2 bases from J, with 9 bases in between. TCRdb's copy holds only in-frame clones and misses some; the assay was immunoSEQ multiplex PCR. The sample holds about 40,000 clones, nearly 90% seen once. Sample: CD4+ T cells from peripheral blood mononuclear cells, taken in the first trimester of pregnancy. V usage is TRBV11-2 and J usage is TRBJ1-2, with a weak D call TRBD1 (6 bases). This TCR was recovered from a female donor with multiple sclerosis, enrolled in a pregnancy study. Written as DNA, the CDR3 is TGTGCCAGCAGCTTAATGCAGGGGAACTATGGCTACACCTTC. Translating it yields CASSLMQGNYGYTF.